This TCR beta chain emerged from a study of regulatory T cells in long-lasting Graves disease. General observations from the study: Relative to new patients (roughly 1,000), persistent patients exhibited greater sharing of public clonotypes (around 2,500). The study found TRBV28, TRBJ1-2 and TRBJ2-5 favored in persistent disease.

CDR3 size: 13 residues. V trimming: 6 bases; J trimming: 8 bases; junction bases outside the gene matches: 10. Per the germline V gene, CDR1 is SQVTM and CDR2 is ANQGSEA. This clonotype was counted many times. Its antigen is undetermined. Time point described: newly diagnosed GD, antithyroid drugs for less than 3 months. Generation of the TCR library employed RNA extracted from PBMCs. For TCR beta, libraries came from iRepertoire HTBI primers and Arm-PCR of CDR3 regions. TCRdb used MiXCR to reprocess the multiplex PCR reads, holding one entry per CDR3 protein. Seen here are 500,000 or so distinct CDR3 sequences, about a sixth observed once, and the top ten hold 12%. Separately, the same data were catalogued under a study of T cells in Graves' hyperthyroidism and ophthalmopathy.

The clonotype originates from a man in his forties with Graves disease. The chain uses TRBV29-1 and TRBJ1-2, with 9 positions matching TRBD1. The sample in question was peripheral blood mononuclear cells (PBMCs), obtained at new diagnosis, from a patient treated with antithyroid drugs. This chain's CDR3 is CSVKGQGEGGYTF. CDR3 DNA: TGCAGCGTCAAGGGACAGGGAGAAGGGGGCTACACCTTC. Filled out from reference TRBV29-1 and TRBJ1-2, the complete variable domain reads SAVISQKPSRDICQRGTSLTIQCQVDSQVTMMFWYRQQPGQSLTLIATANQGSEATYESGFVIDKFPISRPNLTFSTLTVSNMSPEDSSIYLCSVKGQGEGGYTFGSGTRLTVV.